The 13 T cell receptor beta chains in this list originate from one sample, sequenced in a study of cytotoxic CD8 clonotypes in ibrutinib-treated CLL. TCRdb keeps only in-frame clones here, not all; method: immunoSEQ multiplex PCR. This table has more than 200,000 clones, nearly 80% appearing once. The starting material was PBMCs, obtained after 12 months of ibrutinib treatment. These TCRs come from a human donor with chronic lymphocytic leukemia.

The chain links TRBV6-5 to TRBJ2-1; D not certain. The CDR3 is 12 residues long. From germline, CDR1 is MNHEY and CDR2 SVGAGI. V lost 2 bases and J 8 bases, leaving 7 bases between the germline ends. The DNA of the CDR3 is TGTGCCAGCAGTTACGGCGTGGATGAGCAGTTCTTC. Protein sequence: CASSYGVDEQFF.

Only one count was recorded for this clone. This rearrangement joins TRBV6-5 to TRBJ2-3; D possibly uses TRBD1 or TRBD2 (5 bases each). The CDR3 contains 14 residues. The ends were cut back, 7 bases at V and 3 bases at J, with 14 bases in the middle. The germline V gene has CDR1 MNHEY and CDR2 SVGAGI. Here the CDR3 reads CASTNGGGTDTQYF. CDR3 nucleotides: TGTGCCAGCACCAACGGTGGGGGTACAGATACGCAGTATTTT.

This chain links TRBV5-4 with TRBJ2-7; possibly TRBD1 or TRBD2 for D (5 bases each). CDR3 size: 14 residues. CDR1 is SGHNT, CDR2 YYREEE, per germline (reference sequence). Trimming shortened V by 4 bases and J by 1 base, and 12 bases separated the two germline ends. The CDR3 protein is CASSPLGDSYEQYF. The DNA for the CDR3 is TGTGCCAGCAGCCCGTTGGGGGATTCCTACGAGCAGTACTTC.

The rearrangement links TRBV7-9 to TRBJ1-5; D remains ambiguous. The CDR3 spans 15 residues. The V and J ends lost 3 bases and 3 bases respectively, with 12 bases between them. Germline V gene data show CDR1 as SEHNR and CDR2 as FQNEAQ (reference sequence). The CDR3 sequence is CASSLSEQANQPQHF. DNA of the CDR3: TGTGCCAGCAGCTTGTCCGAGCAGGCCAATCAGCCCCAGCATTTT.

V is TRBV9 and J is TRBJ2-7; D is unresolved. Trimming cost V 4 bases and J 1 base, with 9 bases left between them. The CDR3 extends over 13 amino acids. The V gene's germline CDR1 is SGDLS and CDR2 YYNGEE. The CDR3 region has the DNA TGTGCCAGCAGCCCCTTTGGGTCCTACGAGCAGTACTTC. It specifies CASSPFGSYEQYF.

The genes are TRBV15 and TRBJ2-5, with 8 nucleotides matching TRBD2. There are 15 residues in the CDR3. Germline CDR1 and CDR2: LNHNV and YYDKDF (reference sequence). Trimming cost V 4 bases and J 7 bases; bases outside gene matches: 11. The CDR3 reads CATSNWRGAIGTQYF. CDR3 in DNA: TGTGCCACCAGCAACTGGCGGGGGGCAATCGGGACCCAGTACTTC.

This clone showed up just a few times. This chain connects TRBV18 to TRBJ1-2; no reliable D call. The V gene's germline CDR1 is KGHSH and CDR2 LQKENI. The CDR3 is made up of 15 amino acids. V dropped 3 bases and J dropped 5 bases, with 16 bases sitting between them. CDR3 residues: CASSPNTIPRYGYTF. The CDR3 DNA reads TGTGCCAGCTCACCCAACACCATCCCGAGATATGGCTACACCTTC.

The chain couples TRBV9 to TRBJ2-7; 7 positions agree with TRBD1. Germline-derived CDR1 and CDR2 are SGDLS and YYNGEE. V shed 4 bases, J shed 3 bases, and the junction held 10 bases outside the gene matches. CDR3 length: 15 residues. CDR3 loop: CASSIRTGGLYEQYF. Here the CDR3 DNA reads TGTGCCAGCAGCATACGGACAGGTGGACTCTACGAGCAGTACTTC. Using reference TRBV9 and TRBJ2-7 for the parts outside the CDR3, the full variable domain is DSGVTQTPKHLITATGQRVTLRCSPRSGDLSVYWYQQSLDQGLQFLIQYYNGEERAKGNILERFSAQQFPDLHSELNLSSLELGDSALYFCASSIRTGGLYEQYFGPGTRLTVT.

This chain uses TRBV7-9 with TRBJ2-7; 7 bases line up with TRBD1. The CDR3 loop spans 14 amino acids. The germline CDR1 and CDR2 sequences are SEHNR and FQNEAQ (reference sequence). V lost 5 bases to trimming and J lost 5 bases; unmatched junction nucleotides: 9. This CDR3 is CASSTMDRSDEQYF. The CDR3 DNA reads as TGTGCCAGCAGCACCATGGACAGGTCTGACGAGCAGTACTTC.

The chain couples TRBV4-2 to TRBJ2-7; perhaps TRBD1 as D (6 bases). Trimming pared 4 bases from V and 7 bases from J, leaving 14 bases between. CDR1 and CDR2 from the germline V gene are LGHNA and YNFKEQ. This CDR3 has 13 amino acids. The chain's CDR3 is CASSPVGAPEQYF. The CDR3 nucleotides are TGTGCCAGCAGCCCGGTGGGGGCGCCTGAGCAGTACTTC.

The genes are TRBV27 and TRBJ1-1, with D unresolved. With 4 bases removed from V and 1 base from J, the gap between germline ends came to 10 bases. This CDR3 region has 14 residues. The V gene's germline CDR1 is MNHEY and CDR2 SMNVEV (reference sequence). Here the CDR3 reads CASSSGGTNTEAFF. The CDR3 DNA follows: TGTGCCAGCAGTTCGGGAGGAACGAACACTGAAGCTTTCTTT.

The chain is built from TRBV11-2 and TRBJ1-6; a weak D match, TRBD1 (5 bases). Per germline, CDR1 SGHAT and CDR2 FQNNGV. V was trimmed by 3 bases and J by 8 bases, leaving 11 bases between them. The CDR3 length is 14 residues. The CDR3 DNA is TGTGCCAGCAGCTTCTGGCAGGGAGATTCACCCCTCCACTTT. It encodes CASSFWQGDSPLHF.

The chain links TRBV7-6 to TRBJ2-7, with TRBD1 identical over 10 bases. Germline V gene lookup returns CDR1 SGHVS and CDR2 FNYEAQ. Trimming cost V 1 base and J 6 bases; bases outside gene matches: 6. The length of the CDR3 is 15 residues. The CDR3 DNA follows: TGTGCCAGCAGCTTAGTCGCGGGACAGGGGACCGAGCAGTACTTC. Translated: CASSLVAGQGTEQYF.